Presented here are 2 T cell receptor beta chains from one specimen sequenced in a study of regulatory T cells in long-lasting Graves disease (dated by TCRdb to the early 2020s). The library was built by means of multiplex PCR. Reads for this sample came from an Illumina HiSeq 4000. To build TCR beta libraries, CDR3 regions were amplified by Arm-PCR using iRepertoire HTBI primers. TCRdb reworked the public reads: Q25 trimming with fastp, MiXCR clone assembly, productive beta chains retained. When rows share a CDR3 protein, they turn into one entry using the most common DNA and genes. This sample lists roughly 560,000 distinct CDR3 sequences; roughly a sixth were detected once. The ten most abundant clones make up 20% to 25% of the sample. The time point label on this specimen signifies: newly diagnosed GD, antithyroid drugs for less than 3 months. RNA was extracted from PBMCs in TRIzol for both TCR sequencing and RNA sequencing.

This same sample was also part of a study on T cells in Graves' hyperthyroidism and ophthalmopathy.

Material: peripheral blood mononuclear cells (PBMCs), obtained at new diagnosis, from a patient treated with antithyroid drugs. The receptors stem from a woman in her forties or fifties with Graves disease. Donor details come from another sample of the same person, matched by shared clones.

This clonotype has a handful of counts. This chain connects TRBV20-1 to TRBJ2-5, with 7 bases identical to TRBD1. V dropped 4 bases and J dropped 11; count of bases not matched to a gene: 13. Per germline, CDR1 DFQATT and CDR2 SNEGSKA (reference sequence). The CDR3 has 13 amino acids. This CDR3 reads CSANRDRASEQYF. CDR3 nucleotide sequence: TGCAGTGCTAACCGAGACAGGGCTAGTGAGCAGTACTTC.

This clonotype was seen repeatedly, ten times or more. This chain uses TRBV12-3 or TRBV12-4 with TRBJ2-1; no clear D. The CDR3 is made up of 13 amino acids. Trimming took off 7 bases at V and 9 bases at J, with 16 bases between the two ends. The CDR3 is CASTMQPGSEQFF. The DNA of the CDR3 is TGTGCCAGCACCATGCAACCCGGAAGTGAGCAGTTCTTC.